This T cell receptor beta chain was sequenced for a study of T cell responses to AZD1222 COVID-19 vaccine. Study observations and caveats: Mostly white British, mostly female donors; authors suggested clonal diversity may be underestimated. Nearly half of spike-specific TCRs reportedly go after variant regions that carry no mutations. Baseline seropositives among AZD1222 recipients totaled only 5 or 6. Once two AZD1222 doses were given, Spike-specific TCR breadth and depth went up.

Concerning this clone: Antigen unknown.

The J segment lost 2 bases and the V segment lost 4 bases, leaving 7 bases of the junction unmatched. Germline V CDR1 and CDR2: LNHDA, SQIVND (reference sequence). There are 15 residues in the CDR3. Here immunoSEQ multiplex PCR was the method, and the copy in TCRdb shows in-frame clones only, minus some. The profile shows roughly 140,000 clones, about 93% of them singletons. Sequencing was performed on peripheral blood, taken on day 0 of AZD1222 vaccination. The origin of this receptor is an adult in good health. This chain uses TRBV19 with TRBJ1-1; TRBD1 agrees at 7 bases. The DNA for the CDR3 is TGTGCCAGTAGTACTTACAGGGGACGTAACACTGAAGCTTTCTTT. It encodes CASSTYRGRNTEAFF.